The 22 T cell receptor beta chains below were found in one sample sequenced in a study of spatial heterogeneity in lung cancer. TCRdb independently ran MiXCR on the 5' RACE reads; one entry per CDR3 protein. The profile shows 950 to 1,200 distinct CDR3 sequences, about 28% of them singletons. Time point described: sample taken at primary tumor resection. No cell sorting; template was whole RNA from tumor, lung tissue or PBMC. Sequenced here: PBMCs, sampled at surgery. The receptors were gathered from a female donor with early-stage non-small cell lung cancer.

By share, this clonotype counts as large. This beta chain is a stray sequence in a library constructed for alpha chains; its clone size is not meaningful. The chain links TRBV20-1 to TRBJ2-7; D perhaps matches TRBD1 (5 bases). Trimming took off 1 base at V and 7 bases at J, with 11 bases between the two ends. Germline V gene data show CDR1 as DFQATT and CDR2 as SNEGSKA (reference sequence). The CDR3 has 12 amino acids. CDR3 protein: CSARGTSGEQYF. The CDR3 nucleotides read TGCAGTGCTAGAGGGACATCTGGAGAGCAGTACTTC.

This clonotype was counted a few times. This beta chain is an off-target read within a library intended for alpha chains, so its frequency means little. This chain uses TRBV20-1 with TRBJ2-1; 7 nucleotides align to TRBD2. The V gene's germline CDR1 is DFQATT and CDR2 SNEGSKA (reference sequence). The junction had 8 bases not matched to a gene; V was cut back by 1 base and J by 5 bases. The CDR3 is 15 residues long. For the CDR3, the DNA is TGCAGTGCTAGAGCGCTAGCGGCAGGAAACAATGAGCAGTTCTTC. Translated: CSARALAAGNNEQFF.

A word on this clonotype: This beta chain lies outside the target of a library built for alpha chains; its clone size means little. The chain is built from TRBV5-1 and TRBJ1-2; 8 nucleotides agree with TRBD1. From germline, CDR1 is SGHRS and CDR2 YFSETQ. CDR3 size: 14 residues. The junction had 10 bases not matched to a gene; V was cut back by 4 bases and J by 8 bases. This chain's CDR3 is CASSHPGGAGGYTF. CDR3 nucleotide sequence: TGCGCCAGCAGCCACCCAGGGGGCGCGGGGGGCTACACCTTC.

In its sample, this clonotype is large. Because this beta chain is a stray read in a library intended to capture alpha chains, its abundance should not be given much weight. The rearrangement joins TRBV9 to TRBJ2-5, with TRBD1 as a possible D gene (5 bases). Deletions cut 1 base from V and 3 bases from J, with 16 bases between. The germline CDR1 and CDR2 sequences are SGDLS and YYNGEE. This CDR3 spans 16 amino acids. The CDR3 DNA is TGTGCCAGCAGCGTATCAGCTCAGACAGCAAAAGAGACCCAGTACTTC. It specifies CASSVSAQTAKETQYF.

This clonotype was seen more than once but under ten times. Being off target in a library aimed at alpha chains, this beta chain has a size of little meaning. The rearrangement joins TRBV7-2 to TRBJ2-3; the D is unclear. Germline V gene lookup returns CDR1 SGHTA and CDR2 FQGNSA. There are 14 residues in the CDR3. The V and J ends lost 3 bases and 1 base respectively, with 8 bases between them. Here the CDR3 reads CASSFLRGTDTQYF. CDR3 sequence (DNA): TGTGCCAGCAGCTTCCTCCGGGGCACAGATACGCAGTATTTT.

A word on this clonotype: Because the library targeted alpha chains, this beta chain is an off-target read whose size means little. CDR3 loop: CASSQAGTGVETQYF. DNA of the CDR3: TGTGCCAGCAGCCAAGCAGGAACAGGAGTGGAGACCCAGTACTTC. This chain uses TRBV4-2 with TRBJ2-5; possible D gene TRBD1, 5 bases. The CDR3 is made up of 15 amino acids. Germline V gene data show CDR1 as LGHNA and CDR2 as YNFKEQ. Between the trimmed V and J ends, which lost 1 base and 5 bases, there was a span of 14 bases.

Judged by abundance, this clonotype is large. Since it is a stray read in a library aimed at alpha chains, this beta chain has a size that is not meaningful. The chain joins TRBV3-1 to TRBJ2-1; D gene ambiguous. The CDR3 covers 12 residues. Trimming left V 4 bases short and J 9 bases short, with 10 bases between. Looked up from germline, CDR1 is LGHDT and CDR2 is YNNKEL (reference sequence). Here the CDR3 reads CASSLVASEQFF. The CDR3 region has the DNA TGTGCCAGCAGCCTGGTTGCTAGTGAGCAGTTCTTC.

On this clonotype: In a library made to pick up alpha chains, this beta chain is a stray read with a size that means little. The rearrangement uses TRBV29-1 and TRBJ2-3, with D tentatively TRBD2 (5 bases). The CDR3 is 14 amino acids. V was cut by 3 bases and J by 2 bases, with 12 bases left in between. Germline CDR1 SQVTM, CDR2 ANQGSEA. CDR3 sequence (DNA): TGCAGCGTTGACCGTACCGGGATCACAGATACGCAGTATTTT. It specifies CSVDRTGITDTQYF.

To note about this clonotype: This beta chain is off target for a library built for alpha chains, so its abundance means little. CDR3 in DNA: TGCAGCGTTGAGTGGCGGGGGGGCCGACCAGATACGCAGTATTTT. This sequence encodes CSVEWRGGRPDTQYF. This chain links TRBV29-1 with TRBJ2-3, with 9 bases aligning to TRBD2. Germline lookup yields CDR1 SQVTM and CDR2 ANQGSEA. This CDR3 contains 15 residues. Trimming took 3 bases from V and 4 from J; bases not matched to a gene: 8.

Worth noting for this clonotype: The library was built for alpha chains, so this beta chain is an off-target read and its size means little. The chain recombines TRBV7-3 with TRBJ2-1, with D perhaps matching TRBD2 (6 bases). V was trimmed by 2 bases and J by 0 bases, leaving 8 bases between them. The V gene's germline CDR1 is SGHTA and CDR2 FQGTGA. The CDR3 spans 15 residues. CDR3 sequence (DNA): TGTGCCAGCAGCTTAGGGGGGATCTCCTACAATGAGCAGTTCTTC. Translation: CASSLGGISYNEQFF.

This clonotype is labeled as large (0.1 to 1%). This beta chain was picked up by a library intended for alpha chains and is off target, so its count carries little meaning. The J gene is TRBJ2-1, the V gene TRBV29-1, with D hard to call. This CDR3 spans 10 amino acids. Germline assignment: CDR1 SQVTM and CDR2 ANQGSEA. Trimming removed 3 bases from V and 12 bases from J, with 9 bases in between. CDR3 in amino acids: CSVEMTGQFF. The DNA of the CDR3 is TGCAGCGTTGAGATGACTGGGCAGTTCTTC.

Details on this clonotype: Since the library was made to target alpha chains, this beta chain is a stray read and its abundance is not meaningful. The chain employs TRBV7-8 and TRBJ2-5, with 9 bases aligning to TRBD1. Looked up from germline, CDR1 is SGHVS and CDR2 is FQNEAQ. The CDR3 is 15 amino acids. After removal of 6 bases from V and 2 bases from J, the junction contained 7 bases not matched to a gene. The CDR3 region is CASRPGTGNQETQYF. CDR3 DNA sequence: TGTGCCAGCAGACCCGGGACAGGGAATCAAGAGACCCAGTACTTC.

By frequency in the sample, this clonotype is large. With the library built for alpha chains, this beta chain is off target and its frequency is not meaningful. The V and J genes are TRBV9 and TRBJ2-5; D gene unclear. V shed 0 bases and J shed 5 bases, with 11 bases lying between them. Germline loops: CDR1 SGDLS, CDR2 YYNGEE. CDR3 length: 14 amino acids. CDR3 sequence reads: CASSVGSLEETQYF. In DNA, the CDR3 is TGTGCCAGCAGCGTAGGATCCCTCGAGGAGACCCAGTACTTC.

As for this clonotype: This beta chain was picked up by a library intended for alpha chains and is off target, so its count carries little meaning. V gene TRBV27 combines with J gene TRBJ2-1, with D perhaps assigned TRBD1 or TRBD2 (5 bases each). CDR3 size: 15 residues. The ends were cut back, 2 bases at V and 5 bases at J, with 13 bases in the middle. CDR1 and CDR2 from the germline V gene are MNHEY and SMNVEV (reference sequence). CDR3 nucleotides: TGTGCCAGCAGTTTAAGCTCGGGGCGTCACAATGAGCAGTTCTTC. Its translation is CASSLSSGRHNEQFF.

This clonotype was counted between two and nine times. Within a library made for alpha chains, this beta chain is off target, and its count is uninformative. V and J are TRBV9 and TRBJ2-3; TRBD2 agrees at 13 bases. The CDR3 length is 19 residues. Germline V gives CDR1 SGDLS, CDR2 YYNGEE. Trimming cost V 5 bases and J 1 base; bases outside gene matches: 13. CDR3 region: CASSPRLAGGGGGTDTQYF. The DNA for the CDR3 is TGTGCCAGCAGTCCCCGACTAGCGGGAGGAGGTGGTGGCACAGATACGCAGTATTTT. Complete variable domain (other parts from reference TRBV9 and TRBJ2-3): DSGVTQTPKHLITATGQRVTLRCSPRSGDLSVYWYQQSLDQGLQFLIQYYNGEERAKGNILERFSAQQFPDLHSELNLSSLELGDSALYFCASSPRLAGGGGGTDTQYFGPGTRLTVL.

This clonotype was counted only a few times. Being off target in a library aimed at alpha chains, this beta chain has a size of little meaning. The J gene is TRBJ2-7, the V gene TRBV6-2 or TRBV6-3; D not certain. V was trimmed by 0 bases and J by 9 bases, leaving 12 bases between them. The CDR3 is made up of 13 amino acids. CDR1 and CDR2 (germline): MNHEY, SVGEGT. This CDR3 reads CASSYSIVGGQYF. DNA for the CDR3: TGTGCCAGCAGTTACTCGATAGTAGGTGGGCAGTACTTC.

In regard to this clonotype: This beta chain lies outside the target of a library built for alpha chains; its clone size means little. The chain combines TRBV5-6 with TRBJ2-1; the D is unclear. The CDR3 loop spans 13 amino acids. Trimming took 6 bases from V and 9 from J, leaving 16 bases between them. CDR1 and CDR2 (germline): SGHDT, YYEEEE. This CDR3 is CASTGRVWSEQFF. The CDR3 DNA sequence: TGTGCCAGCACCGGAAGGGTCTGGAGTGAGCAGTTCTTC.

For this clonotype: Found in a library prepared for alpha chains, this beta chain is an off-target read, and its abundance has little meaning. The chain links TRBV28 to TRBJ2-7; 7 bases match TRBD2. V shed 6 bases and J 2 bases; nucleotides not matched to a gene: 4. This CDR3 has 13 amino acids. CDR1 is MDHEN, CDR2 SYDVKM, per germline. The CDR3 protein is CASRPGGAYEQYF. CDR3 coding DNA: TGTGCCAGCAGACCGGGAGGCGCCTACGAGCAGTACTTC. The entire variable domain, with the rest obtained from reference TRBV28 and TRBJ2-7, is as follows: DVKVTQSSRYLVKRTGEKVFLECVQDMDHENMFWYRQDPGLGLRLIYFSYDVKMKEKGDIPEGYSVSREKKERFSLILESASTNQTSMYLCASRPGGAYEQYFGPGTRLTVT.

Details on this clonotype: The library was designed around alpha chains, so this beta chain is a stray read whose abundance carries little weight. The rearrangement links TRBV9 to TRBJ2-7, with 7 bases identical to TRBD2. V lost 6 bases, J lost 4 bases, and 1 base stayed unmatched. From germline, CDR1 is SGDLS and CDR2 YYNGEE. The CDR3 length is 11 residues. The CDR3 region is CASTGGYEQYF. Here the CDR3 DNA reads TGTGCCAGCACCGGGGGGTACGAGCAGTACTTC.

Worth noting for this clonotype: With the library built for alpha chains, this beta chain is off target and its frequency is not meaningful. The rearrangement uses TRBV19 and TRBJ2-7, with D possibly matching TRBD1 (5 bases). Trimming removed 10 bases at V and 5 bases at J, with 15 bases between. The V gene's germline CDR1 is LNHDA and CDR2 SQIVND (reference sequence). The CDR3 runs 12 residues. For the CDR3, the DNA is TGTGCCACCTTTGTGGCAGGGCACGAGCAGTACGTC. Translated, it gives CATFVAGHEQYV.

By frequency in the sample, this clonotype is large. Since it is a stray read in a library aimed at alpha chains, this beta chain has a size that is not meaningful. This rearrangement joins TRBV27 to TRBJ1-5, with a tentative D call TRBD1 (5 bases). The germline CDR1 and CDR2 sequences are MNHEY and SMNVEV (reference sequence). CDR3 size: 12 residues. Trimming pared 6 bases from V and 5 bases from J, leaving 8 bases between. In DNA form, the CDR3 reads TGTGCCAGCAGCCAAGGGGATCAGCCCCAGCATTTT. Its protein is CASSQGDQPQHF.

Relative to its sample, this clonotype is large. A library prepared for alpha chains yielded this beta chain as an off-target read; its size is of little meaning. This rearrangement joins TRBV7-8 to TRBJ2-3; D possibly uses TRBD1 or TRBD2 (6 bases each). The CDR3 is made up of 13 amino acids. Germline V lookup: CDR1 SGHVS, CDR2 FQNEAQ. V lost 7 bases and J lost 3, with 11 bases in between. As DNA, the CDR3 is TGTGCCAGCAATAGGGGGGAGACAGATACGCAGTATTTT. Its protein is CASNRGETDTQYF.